This T cell receptor beta chain was recorded in a study of T cells expressing NK-cell markers. At the level of the study: The authors derived TCR beta repertoires from sorted CD3+CD56+NKG2C+, CD3+CD56+NKG2C- and CD3+CD56-NKG2C+ T cells. Among the eight sequenced donors, seven tested HCMV-seropositive and one tested seronegative.

The CDR3 loop spans 12 amino acids. Germline values: CDR1 LNHNV, CDR2 YYDKDF (reference sequence). Concerning this clonotype: As yet, its antigen is unknown.

Study-wide findings and caveats: These same clonotypes (in four donors) also led the CD3+CD56-NKG2C+ fraction. Among CD8+ T cells from about six donors, dominant NKG2C+ clonotypes accounted for about 1.0-7.0%.

TCRdb reanalyzed the 5' RACE reads, giving one entry per CDR3 protein sequence and no DNA. This table lists some 500,000 distinct CDR3 sequences. This TCR was sampled from a woman aged 50 to 65 in good health. The material sequenced was blood T cells: a sorted CD56 or NKG2C T cell subset, CD4+ or CD8+ T cells, or bulk PBMC T cells (not recorded which). The rearrangement joins TRBV15 to TRBJ2-7. The CDR3: CATGLDRYEQYF.